A single count supports the clone carrying this TCR beta chain. The data were taken from a study of T cell responses to AZD1222 COVID-19 vaccine. V dropped 3 bases and J dropped 2 bases, with 7 bases sitting between them. From germline, CDR1 is LNHDA and CDR2 SQIVND (reference sequence). This CDR3 has 13 residues. Some clones are missing from TCRdb's copy, which holds only in-frame ones; the method was immunoSEQ multiplex PCR. Altogether some 100,000 clones are present, around 87% being singletons, with the ten largest covering roughly 3%. Sequencing used peripheral blood, obtained on day 0 of AZD1222 vaccination. The chain uses TRBV19 and TRBJ1-2; D is possibly TRBD1 (6 bases). The TCR originated in an adult in good health. The CDR3 protein is CASSITGNYGYTF. Here the CDR3 DNA reads TGTGCCAGTAGTATCACAGGGAACTATGGCTACACCTTC.